Presented here are 12 T cell receptor beta chains from one specimen sequenced in a study of patients and donors after allogeneic stem cell transplantation (dated by TCRdb to 2018 to 2021). The library relied on RT-PCR. The sequencer listed for this sample is NextSeq 550. The public reads were reprocessed in TCRdb via fastp at Q25 and MiXCR, keeping in-frame beta chains. Each record represents a unique CDR3 protein, reported with the most common genes and DNA among its rows. This sample has 87,000 or so distinct CDR3 sequences in its table, and 4.5% to 5% of those were observed once. The ten most abundant clones make up 2.6% of the sample. The specimen sequenced was blood, either unsorted or a sorted T cell fraction (not recorded which). Receptors originate from a human donor who was either an allogeneic HSCT recipient or a stem cell or donor lymphocyte infusion donor (not recorded which). It is not recorded whose cells these are; they may come from a transplant donor.

A few counts support this clonotype. The chain links TRBV2 to TRBJ1-5; D is undetermined. This CDR3 has 13 amino acids. Germline V lookup: CDR1 SNHLY, CDR2 FYNNEI. Trimming took 11 bases from V and 4 from J, leaving 15 bases between them. The CDR3 spells CAGRADLNQPQHF. The CDR3 DNA follows: TGTGCCGGGCGGGCAGACCTGAATCAGCCCCAGCATTTT.

This clonotype was detected many times. This rearrangement joins TRBV20-1 to TRBJ2-1, with TRBD2 matching 10 bases. V shed 0 bases, J shed 4 bases, and the junction held 6 bases outside the gene matches. Germline V CDR1 and CDR2: DFQATT, SNEGSKA (reference sequence). There are 16 residues in the CDR3. CDR3 bases: TGCAGTGCTAGAGATCCAGCGGGAGGGGGGTACAATGAGCAGTTCTTC. Translating gives CSARDPAGGGYNEQFF.

This clonotype was seen at least ten times. This sequence joins TRBV29-1 and TRBJ2-2; D not resolved. Trimming left V 4 bases short and J 2 bases short, with 11 bases between. This CDR3 contains 14 residues. The V gene's germline CDR1 is SQVTM and CDR2 ANQGSEA. CDR3 loop: CSVAERLNTGELFF. The DNA for the CDR3 is TGCAGCGTTGCGGAAAGGTTAAACACCGGGGAGCTGTTTTTT.

This clonotype was picked up a small number of times. The CDR3 sequence: CASSVSGSDTQYF. In DNA, the CDR3 is TGTGCCAGCAGCGTATCGGGTTCAGATACGCAGTATTTT. The chain uses TRBV9 and TRBJ2-3; D gene uncertain. CDR3 size: 13 residues. Germline V gene lookup returns CDR1 SGDLS and CDR2 YYNGEE. The V and J ends lost 1 base and 4 bases respectively, with 7 bases between them.

This clonotype showed up many times. The DNA of the CDR3 is TGTGCCAGCAGCTCCCCGCGGGGGAACATTCAGTACTTC. Amino acids: CASSSPRGNIQYF. The chain recombines TRBV7-2 with TRBJ2-4; 7 bases are a match to TRBD2. The germline V gene encodes CDR1 SGHTA and CDR2 FQGNSA. The CDR3 covers 13 residues. Trimming removed 4 bases from V and 7 bases from J; junction bases left unmatched: 4.

This clonotype was counted ten times or more. The V call is TRBV10-2, the J call TRBJ2-1, with TRBD2 identical over 8 bases. J gave up 9 bases and V 4 bases, and 2 bases lay outside the gene matches. CDR1 and CDR2 from the germline V gene are WSHSY and SAAADI. This CDR3 has 12 residues. The CDR3 sequence: CASSAGGIEQFF. The CDR3 coding sequence is TGCGCCAGCAGTGCGGGAGGGATTGAGCAGTTCTTC.

This clonotype was seen at least ten times. This CDR3 reads CASSLAGANVLTF. DNA of the CDR3: TGTGCCAGCAGCTTAGCTGGGGCCAACGTCCTGACTTTC. This chain links TRBV7-3 with TRBJ2-6; D is ambiguous. Germline CDR1 is SGHTA and CDR2 is FQGTGA. The CDR3 is 13 residues long. V lost 2 bases to trimming and J lost 2 bases, with 1 base between them.

This clonotype was seen repeatedly, ten times or more. This rearrangement joins TRBV2 to TRBJ2-2; 9 nucleotides match TRBD2. V shed 8 bases and J 0 bases; nucleotides not matched to a gene: 1. The CDR3 has 14 amino acids. CDR1 and CDR2 (germline): SNHLY, FYNNEI. The CDR3 DNA is TGTGCCAGCCAGCGGGAGGCGAACACCGGGGAGCTGTTTTTT. Translating gives CASQREANTGELFF. Drawing the rest from reference TRBV2 and TRBJ2-2, the complete variable domain is EPEVTQTPSHQVTQMGQEVILRCVPISNHLYFYWYRQILGQKVEFLVSFYNNEISEKSEIFDDQFSVERPDGSNFTLKIRSTKLEDSAMYFCASQREANTGELFFGEGSRLTVL.

The sample holds a few counts of this clonotype. The chain couples TRBV6-1 to TRBJ1-1; D gene uncertain. This CDR3 comprises 14 residues. The ends were cut back, 6 bases at V and 3 bases at J, with 14 bases in the middle. Germline V lookup: CDR1 MNHNS, CDR2 SASEGT. The CDR3 nucleotides are TGTGCCAGCAGGGTCCCGGGAATGGACACTGAAGCTTTCTTT. Its translation is CASRVPGMDTEAFF.

This clonotype showed up many times. The V call is TRBV4-1, the J call TRBJ2-7; D perhaps matches TRBD2 (5 bases). CDR1 is MGHRA, CDR2 YSYEKL, per germline. The CDR3 sequence is 15 residues long. The V and J ends lost 4 bases and 3 bases respectively, with 16 bases between them. The CDR3 sequence: CASSPSLGRGYEQYF. DNA for the CDR3: TGCGCCAGCAGCCCATCACTGGGGAGAGGCTACGAGCAGTACTTC.

The DNA of the CDR3 is TGTGCCAGCTCATCGACCGGGGGGGCGGATACGCAGTATTTT. Amino acid sequence: CASSSTGGADTQYF. The chain carries TRBV18 and TRBJ2-3; the match to TRBD2 covers 8 bases. V shed 5 bases, J shed 6 bases, and the junction held 7 bases outside the gene matches. The germline gives CDR1 KGHSH, CDR2 LQKENI. This CDR3 is 14 amino acids long.

CDR3 in amino acids: CASSNWAAARGETQYF. As DNA, the CDR3 is TGTGCCAGCAGCAACTGGGCAGCGGCCAGAGGAGAGACCCAGTACTTC. This chain connects TRBV5-4 to TRBJ2-5; maybe TRBD2 (5 bases). V was pared by 4 bases and J by 4 bases, with 20 bases between. CDR1 is SGHNT, CDR2 YYREEE, per germline (reference sequence). The CDR3 consists of 16 residues. The variable domain in full, completed from reference TRBV5-4 and TRBJ2-5, reads ETGVTQSPTHLIKTRGQQVTLRCSSQSGHNTVSWYQQALGQGPQFIFQYYREEENGRGNFPPRFSGLQFPNYSSELNVNALELDDSALYLCASSNWAAARGETQYFGPGTRLLVL.